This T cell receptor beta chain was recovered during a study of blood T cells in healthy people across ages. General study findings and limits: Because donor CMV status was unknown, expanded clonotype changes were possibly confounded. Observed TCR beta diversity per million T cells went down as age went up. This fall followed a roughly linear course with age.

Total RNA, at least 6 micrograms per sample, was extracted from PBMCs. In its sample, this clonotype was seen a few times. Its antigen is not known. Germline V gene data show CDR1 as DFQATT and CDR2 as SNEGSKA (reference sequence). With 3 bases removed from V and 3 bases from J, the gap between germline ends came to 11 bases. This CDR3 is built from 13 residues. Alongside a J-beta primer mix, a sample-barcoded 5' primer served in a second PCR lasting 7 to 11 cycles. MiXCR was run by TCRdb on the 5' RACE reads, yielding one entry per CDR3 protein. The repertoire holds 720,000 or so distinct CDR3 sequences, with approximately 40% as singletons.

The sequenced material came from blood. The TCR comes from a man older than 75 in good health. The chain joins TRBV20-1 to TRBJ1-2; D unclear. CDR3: CSASLGLDYGYTF. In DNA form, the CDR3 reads TGCAGTGCTAGTCTGGGTCTGGACTATGGCTACACCTTC.